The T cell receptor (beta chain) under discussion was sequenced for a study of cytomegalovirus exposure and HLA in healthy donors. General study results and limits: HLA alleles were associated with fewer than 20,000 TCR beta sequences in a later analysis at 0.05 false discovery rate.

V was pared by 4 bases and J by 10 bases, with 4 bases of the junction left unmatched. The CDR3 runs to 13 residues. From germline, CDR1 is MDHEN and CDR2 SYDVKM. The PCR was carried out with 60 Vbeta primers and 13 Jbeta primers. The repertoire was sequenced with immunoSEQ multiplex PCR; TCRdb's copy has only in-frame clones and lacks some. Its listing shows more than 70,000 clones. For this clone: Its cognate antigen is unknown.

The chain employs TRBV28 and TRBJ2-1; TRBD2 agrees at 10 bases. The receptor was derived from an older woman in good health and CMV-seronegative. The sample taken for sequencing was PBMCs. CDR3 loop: CASSYGTSVEQFF. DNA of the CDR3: TGTGCCAGCAGTTATGGGACTAGCGTCGAGCAGTTCTTC.